What follows are 28 T cell receptor beta chains derived from one specimen sequenced in a study of shared clonotypes between healthy human individuals. Terminally differentiated effector memory CD45RA+ cells were excluded by CCR7 positive selection of CD45RO-negative cells. TCRdb keeps only in-frame clones here, not all; method: immunoSEQ multiplex PCR. Of about 550,000 clones in the sample, 95% to 96% were seen once. Sequenced material: naive CD8+ T cells sorted from blood. The receptors stem from a woman aged 30 to 39 in good health.

This clone occurred once. This chain joins TRBV21-1 and TRBJ1-4. TRBV21-1 is a documented pseudogene. The CDR3 consists of 16 residues. CDR3 DNA: TGTGCCAGCAGCAAAGACGGACGGGTACCTAATGTGAAACTGTTTTTT. Its protein product is CASSKDGRVPNVKLFF.

The chain has TRBV5-1 and TRBJ2-7, with 7 bases matching TRBD2. Germline CDR1 SGHRS, CDR2 YFSETQ. After removal of 0 bases from V and 2 bases from J, the junction contained 5 bases not matched to a gene. The CDR3 has 15 residues. CDR3 nucleotide sequence: TGCGCCAGCAGCTTGGCCGGGACTAACCCCTACGAGCAGTACTTC. Amino acids: CASSLAGTNPYEQYF.

Only one count was recorded for this clone. This chain joins TRBV7-8 and TRBJ2-5; 11 nucleotides line up with TRBD2. Losses at the gene ends were 5 bases for V and 5 bases for J; bases not matched to a gene: 10. The CDR3 contains 16 residues. Per germline, CDR1 SGHVS and CDR2 FQNEAQ. CDR3 in DNA: TGTGCCAGCAGCCCGAAACTAGCGGGAGTATGGGAGACCCAGTACTTC. It codes for CASSPKLAGVWETQYF. Variable domain in full (rest from reference TRBV7-8 and TRBJ2-5): GAGVSQSPRYKVAKRGQDVALRCDPISGHVSLFWYQQALGQGPEFLTYFQNEAQLDKSGLPSDRFFAERPEGSVSTLKIQRTQQEDSAVYLCASSPKLAGVWETQYFGPGTRLLVL.

The V gene is TRBV28, the J gene TRBJ1-2, with D perhaps TRBD1 (6 bases). This CDR3 is 14 amino acids long. V was shortened by 7 bases and J by 7 bases, with 19 bases between the two germline ends. Germline V gives CDR1 MDHEN, CDR2 SYDVKM. The CDR3 bases are TGTGCCAGCACCCTAGGGGGACCAGGGAGTGGCTACACCTTC. This codes for CASTLGGPGSGYTF.

The chain links TRBV27 to TRBJ2-1, with 11 bases lining up with TRBD2. The CDR3 length is 17 residues. Trimming at V came to 0 bases and at J to 7 bases, leaving 8 bases not matched to a gene. Per the germline V gene, CDR1 is MNHEY and CDR2 is SMNVEV (reference sequence). CDR3 region: CASSLSPTSGVNNEQFF. The CDR3 region has the DNA TGTGCCAGCAGTTTATCCCCGACTAGCGGGGTTAATAATGAGCAGTTCTTC.

This rearrangement joins TRBV19 to TRBJ1-2, with D perhaps matching TRBD1 (5 bases). Germline V gives CDR1 LNHDA, CDR2 SQIVND (reference sequence). There are 15 residues in the CDR3. V lost 4 bases and J lost 4, with 16 bases in between. CDR3 sequence (DNA): TGTGCCAGTAGTAATCTTGGGGGTCATGGCTATGGCTACACCTTC. Amino acid sequence: CASSNLGGHGYGYTF.

The chain is built from TRBV13 and TRBJ1-1; 8 positions agree with TRBD1. Germline V gene sequence: CDR1 PRHDT, CDR2 FYEKMQ (reference sequence). This CDR3 contains 15 residues. After removal of 5 bases from V and 1 base from J, the junction contained 6 bases not matched to a gene. CDR3 protein: CASSSTGTGNTEAFF. CDR3 DNA: TGTGCCAGCAGCAGCACCGGGACAGGGAACACTGAAGCTTTCTTT.

This chain connects TRBV28 to TRBJ2-1, with 14 bases lining up with TRBD2. The CDR3 contains 15 residues. J gave up 7 bases and V 6 bases, and 5 bases lay outside the gene matches. Germline V lookup: CDR1 MDHEN, CDR2 SYDVKM. The DNA of the CDR3 is TGTGCCAGCAGCCTGACTAGCGGGAGGGGAAATGAGCAGTTCTTC. Encoded protein: CASSLTSGRGNEQFF.

J is TRBJ1-1 and V is TRBV4-1; perhaps TRBD1 as D (6 bases). V lost 2 bases, J lost 6 bases, and 16 bases lay in between. The CDR3 covers 15 residues. CDR1 and CDR2 (germline): MGHRA, YSYEKL. The CDR3 bases are TGCGCCAGCAGCCAACCTGACAGGACTTCTCCTGAAGCTTTCTTT. Translated, it gives CASSQPDRTSPEAFF.

About this clone itself: Other DNA sequences within the sample encode an identical CDR3. The chain couples TRBV27 to TRBJ2-5; 16 bases are a match to TRBD2. This CDR3 has 16 residues. V lost 5 bases, J lost 4 bases, and 4 bases stayed unmatched. Germline V gene lookup returns CDR1 MNHEY and CDR2 SMNVEV (reference sequence). CDR3: CASSPGTSGRGETQYF. The DNA of the CDR3 is TGTGCCAGCAGTCCGGGGACTAGCGGGAGGGGAGAGACCCAGTACTTC.

This clone appeared once. The chain employs TRBV19 and TRBJ2-2, with D maybe TRBD2 (5 bases). The CDR3 is 15 residues long. V was trimmed by 3 bases and J by 6 bases, leaving 14 bases between them. Looked up from germline, CDR1 is LNHDA and CDR2 is SQIVND (reference sequence). CDR3 coding DNA: TGTGCCAGTAGTATCCTGGCTAGCATCGCCGGGGAGCTGTTTTTT. Translation gives CASSILASIAGELFF. Full variable domain (outside the CDR3, taken from reference TRBV19 and TRBJ2-2): DGGITQSPKYLFRKEGQNVTLSCEQNLNHDAMYWYRQDPGQGLRLIYYSQIVNDFQKGDIAEGYSVSREKKESFPLTVTSAQKNPTAFYLCASSILASIAGELFFGEGSRLTVL.

The chain combines TRBV2 with TRBJ2-2, with TRBD1 matching 8 bases. The CDR3 spans 15 residues. J lost 7 bases, V lost 6 bases, and 10 bases had no gene match. The germline CDR1 and CDR2 sequences are SNHLY and FYNNEI. The chain's CDR3 is CASSRQGIGDGELFF. The CDR3 nucleotides are TGTGCCAGCAGCCGACAGGGGATCGGGGACGGGGAGCTGTTTTTT.

The rearrangement links TRBV2 to TRBJ2-7; TRBD2 agrees at 10 bases. CDR3 length equals 16 residues. CDR1 and CDR2 from the germline V gene are SNHLY and FYNNEI. V lost 6 bases and J lost 1; bases outside the gene matches: 9. The CDR3 DNA follows: TGTGCCAGCAGGGCTTTACTAGCGGGAAGATCCTACGAGCAGTACTTC. As protein: CASRALLAGRSYEQYF.

CDR3 sequence (DNA): TGTGCCAGCAGCGTAGCCCGGACTAGCGGACCGGCCGATACGCAGTATTTT. It codes for CASSVARTSGPADTQYF. V and J are TRBV9 and TRBJ2-3; 10 nucleotides align to TRBD2. The ends lost 0 bases at V and 6 bases at J; junction bases unmatched: 10. The CDR3 is made up of 17 amino acids. Germline CDR1 SGDLS, CDR2 YYNGEE.

This chain connects TRBV4-1 to TRBJ1-1, with TRBD1 matching 9 bases. The junction had 20 bases not matched to a gene; V was cut back by 3 bases and J by 6 bases. CDR3 length: 19 amino acids. Germline values: CDR1 MGHRA, CDR2 YSYEKL. This chain's CDR3 is CASSQEFPGTGPTLAEAFF. Here the CDR3 DNA reads TGCGCCAGCAGCCAGGAATTTCCCGGGACAGGGCCAACGCTCGCTGAAGCTTTCTTT.

The genes are TRBV6-5 and TRBJ2-6; the D is unclear. From germline, CDR1 is MNHEY and CDR2 SVGAGI. The CDR3 consists of 15 residues. The ends were cut back, 7 bases at V and 0 bases at J, with 10 bases in the middle. CDR3: CASTLSYSGANVLTF. The CDR3 coding sequence is TGTGCCAGCACCCTCTCTTACTCTGGGGCCAACGTCCTGACTTTC.

V usage is TRBV10-3 and J usage is TRBJ2-2; TRBD1 might be the D (6 bases). The CDR3 covers 15 residues. V was trimmed by 3 bases and J by 7 bases, leaving 15 bases between them. Germline V lookup: CDR1 ENHRY, CDR2 SYGVKD. CDR3 coding DNA: TGTGCCATCAGTGACCAGGACAGCCAGGGCGGGGAGCTGTTTTTT. Encoded protein: CAISDQDSQGGELFF.

This clone was seen once. The genes are TRBV5-4 and TRBJ1-2, with D tentatively TRBD1 (6 bases). The CDR3 length is 15 residues. With 0 bases removed from V and 7 bases from J, the gap between germline ends came to 16 bases. Per the germline V gene, CDR1 is SGHNT and CDR2 is YYREEE (reference sequence). The CDR3 loop is CASSLGTGGRSGYTF. CDR3 in DNA: TGTGCCAGCAGCTTGGGGACCGGGGGGCGGTCTGGCTACACCTTC.

The chain couples TRBV27 to TRBJ2-7, with D hard to call. This CDR3 is built from 15 residues. The V end lost 2 bases, the J end lost 4 bases, and 15 bases lay between the germline ends. Per the germline V gene, CDR1 is MNHEY and CDR2 is SMNVEV (reference sequence). The CDR3 coding sequence is TGTGCCAGCAGTTTAGGGCAGGCGCTGTTTTACGAGCAGTACTTC. It specifies CASSLGQALFYEQYF.

The chain uses TRBV9 and TRBJ1-1; D is unresolved. Trimming cost V 4 bases and J 5 bases, with 21 bases left between them. Germline V gene data show CDR1 as SGDLS and CDR2 as YYNGEE. The CDR3 sequence is 16 residues long. CDR3 amino acids: CASSPRAEGWITEAFF. CDR3 coding DNA: TGTGCCAGCAGCCCCCGAGCTGAGGGATGGATAACTGAAGCTTTCTTT.

The chain has TRBV27 and TRBJ1-1; the D gene is possibly TRBD1 (5 bases). The CDR3 is made up of 13 amino acids. Germline lookup yields CDR1 MNHEY and CDR2 SMNVEV (reference sequence). Trimming removed 10 bases at V and 5 bases at J, with 17 bases between. The CDR3 sequence: CATHPGAWTEAFF. CDR3 nucleotide sequence: TGTGCCACCCATCCTGGGGCCTGGACTGAAGCTTTCTTT.

The DNA for the CDR3 is TGTGCCAGCAGCTTTGCCCCTAGCGGGGGGGAGACCCAGTACTTC. Translating it yields CASSFAPSGGETQYF. The chain combines TRBV7-9 with TRBJ2-5; TRBD2 matches 11 bases. Per germline, CDR1 SEHNR and CDR2 FQNEAQ (reference sequence). V dropped 3 bases and J dropped 5; count of bases not matched to a gene: 5. The CDR3 is made up of 15 amino acids.

This chain connects TRBV28 to TRBJ2-7; 10 nucleotides line up with TRBD1. The trim removed 3 bases at V and 2 bases at J, leaving 13 bases unmatched. CDR1 is MDHEN and CDR2 is SYDVKM in the germline V gene. CDR3 size: 18 residues. CDR3 nucleotide sequence: TGTGCCAGCAGTTTCGATCGGGCCGGGACAGGGGATCCCTACGAGCAGTACTTC. Protein sequence: CASSFDRAGTGDPYEQYF.

The sample holds a few counts of this clone. This chain connects TRBV6-5 to TRBJ2-2; a possible D gene is TRBD1 (6 bases). V was shortened by 6 bases and J by 4 bases, with 12 bases between the two germline ends. Germline assignment: CDR1 MNHEY and CDR2 SVGAGI. This CDR3 region has 14 residues. The CDR3, as DNA: TGTGCCAGCAGATCCGGGACAATCACCGGGGAGCTGTTTTTT. This translates into CASRSGTITGELFF.

The chain links TRBV6-5 to TRBJ2-7; tentative D call: TRBD1 (6 bases). The V end was cut by 5 bases, the J end by 2 bases, with 10 bases between. Per the germline V gene, CDR1 is MNHEY and CDR2 is SVGAGI. The CDR3 runs to 13 residues. The chain's CDR3 is CASSIGQPYEQYF. The CDR3 bases are TGTGCCAGCAGTATCGGACAGCCCTACGAGCAGTACTTC.

This rearrangement joins TRBV7-9 to TRBJ2-1; 7 nucleotides line up with TRBD2. The CDR3 contains 14 residues. CDR1 and CDR2 from the germline V gene are SEHNR and FQNEAQ (reference sequence). The junction had 6 bases not matched to a gene; V was cut back by 10 bases and J by 0 bases. The chain's CDR3 is CAMLAVSSYNEQFF. The DNA of the CDR3 is TGTGCCATGCTAGCGGTCAGCTCCTACAATGAGCAGTTCTTC.

The CDR3 nucleotides read TGTGCCAGCAGTTTACTCCAGGGAGGTCAGCCCCAGCATTTT. It translates to CASSLLQGGQPQHF. The chain is built from TRBV28 and TRBJ1-5; maybe TRBD1 (5 bases). Between the trimmed V and J ends, which lost 2 bases and 6 bases, there was a span of 11 bases. This CDR3 comprises 14 residues. Germline V gene data show CDR1 as MDHEN and CDR2 as SYDVKM.

V usage is TRBV19 and J usage is TRBJ2-1; TRBD2 matches 13 bases. V was clipped by 5 bases and J by 5 bases; unmatched bases: 12. Germline lookup yields CDR1 LNHDA and CDR2 SQIVND (reference sequence). This CDR3 has 18 amino acids. CDR3: CASSLSFLGLAGNNEQFF. CDR3 bases: TGTGCCAGTAGTCTATCCTTCCTGGGACTAGCGGGAAACAATGAGCAGTTCTTC.